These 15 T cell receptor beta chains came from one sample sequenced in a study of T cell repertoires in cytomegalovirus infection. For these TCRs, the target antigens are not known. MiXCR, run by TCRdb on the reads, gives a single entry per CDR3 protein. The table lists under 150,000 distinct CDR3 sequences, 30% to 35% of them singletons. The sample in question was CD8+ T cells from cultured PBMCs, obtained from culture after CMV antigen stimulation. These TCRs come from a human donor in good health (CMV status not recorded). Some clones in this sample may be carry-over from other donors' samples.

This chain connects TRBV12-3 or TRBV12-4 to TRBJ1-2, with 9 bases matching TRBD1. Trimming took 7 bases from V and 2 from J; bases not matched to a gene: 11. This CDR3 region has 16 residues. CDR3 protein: CASTLFPGTGNYGYTF. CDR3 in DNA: TGTGCCAGCACGTTATTCCCCGGGACAGGGAACTATGGCTACACCTTC.

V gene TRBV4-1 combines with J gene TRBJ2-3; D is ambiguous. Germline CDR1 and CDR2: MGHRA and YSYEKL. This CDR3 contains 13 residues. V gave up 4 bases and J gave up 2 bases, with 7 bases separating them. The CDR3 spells CASSLTNTDTQYF. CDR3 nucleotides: TGCGCCAGCAGCCTCACCAACACAGATACGCAGTATTTT.

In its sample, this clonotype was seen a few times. The DNA of the CDR3 is TGCGCCAGCAGCCAAGGCGGGGGGGCCGTGACAGATACGCAGTATTTT. Amino acids: CASSQGGGAVTDTQYF. The chain is built from TRBV4-3 and TRBJ2-3; 9 bases line up with TRBD2. The length of the CDR3 is 16 residues. After removal of 1 base from V and 3 bases from J, the junction contained 5 bases not matched to a gene. The germline V gene has CDR1 LGHNA and CDR2 YSLEER.

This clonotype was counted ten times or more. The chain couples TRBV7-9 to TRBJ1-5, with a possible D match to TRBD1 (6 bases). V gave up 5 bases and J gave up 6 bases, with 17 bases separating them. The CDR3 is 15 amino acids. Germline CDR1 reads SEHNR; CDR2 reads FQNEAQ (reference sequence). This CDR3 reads CASSPHGGGLQPQHF. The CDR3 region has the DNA TGTGCCAGCAGCCCACACGGGGGGGGGCTTCAGCCCCAGCATTTT.

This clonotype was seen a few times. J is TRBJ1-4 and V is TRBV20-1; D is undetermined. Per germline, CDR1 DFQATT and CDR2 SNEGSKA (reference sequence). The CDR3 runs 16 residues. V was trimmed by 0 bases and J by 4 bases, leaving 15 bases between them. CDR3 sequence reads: CSARDYIGGFNEKLFF. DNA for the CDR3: TGCAGTGCTAGAGATTACATCGGAGGGTTTAATGAAAAACTGTTTTTT.

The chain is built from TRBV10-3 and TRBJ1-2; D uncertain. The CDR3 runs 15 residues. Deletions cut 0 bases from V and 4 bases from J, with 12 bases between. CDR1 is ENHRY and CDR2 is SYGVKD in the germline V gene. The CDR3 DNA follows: TGTGCCATCAGTGAGTCGGTCAGGCGGGTCTATGGCTACACCTTC. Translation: CAISESVRRVYGYTF.

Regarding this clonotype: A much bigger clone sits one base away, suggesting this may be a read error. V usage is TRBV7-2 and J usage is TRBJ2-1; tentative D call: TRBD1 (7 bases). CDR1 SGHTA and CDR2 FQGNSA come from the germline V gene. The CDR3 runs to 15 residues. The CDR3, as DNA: TGTGCCAACAGCTTAGGAGGGGGCTTACTGAATGAGCAGTTCTTC. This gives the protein CANSLGGGLLNEQFF.

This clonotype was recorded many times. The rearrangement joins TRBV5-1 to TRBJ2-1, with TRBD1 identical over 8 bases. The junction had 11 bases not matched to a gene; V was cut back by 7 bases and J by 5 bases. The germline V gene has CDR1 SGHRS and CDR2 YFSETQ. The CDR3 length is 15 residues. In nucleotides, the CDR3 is TGCGCCAGCTATATCCCCGGGACAGGTAACAATGAGCAGTTCTTC. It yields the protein CASYIPGTGNNEQFF.

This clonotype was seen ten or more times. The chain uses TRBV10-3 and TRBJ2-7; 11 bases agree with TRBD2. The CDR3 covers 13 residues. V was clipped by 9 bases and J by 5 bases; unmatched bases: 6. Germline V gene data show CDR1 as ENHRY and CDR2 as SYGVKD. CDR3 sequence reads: CAIQTSGVDEQYF. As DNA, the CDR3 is TGTGCCATTCAGACTAGCGGGGTTGACGAGCAGTACTTC.

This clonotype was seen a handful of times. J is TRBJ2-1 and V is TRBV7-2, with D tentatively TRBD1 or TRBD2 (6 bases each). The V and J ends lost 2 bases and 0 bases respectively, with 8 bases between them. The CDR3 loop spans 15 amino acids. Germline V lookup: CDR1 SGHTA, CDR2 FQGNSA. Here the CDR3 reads CASSLRGVSYNEQFF. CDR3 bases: TGTGCCAGCAGCTTAAGGGGGGTCTCCTACAATGAGCAGTTCTTC.

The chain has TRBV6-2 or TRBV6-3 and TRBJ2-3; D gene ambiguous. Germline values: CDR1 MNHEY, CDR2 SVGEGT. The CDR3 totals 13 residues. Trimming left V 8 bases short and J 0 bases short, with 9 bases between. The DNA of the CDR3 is TGTGCCAGCGGTAGCTTAAGCACAGATACGCAGTATTTT. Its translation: CASGSLSTDTQYF.

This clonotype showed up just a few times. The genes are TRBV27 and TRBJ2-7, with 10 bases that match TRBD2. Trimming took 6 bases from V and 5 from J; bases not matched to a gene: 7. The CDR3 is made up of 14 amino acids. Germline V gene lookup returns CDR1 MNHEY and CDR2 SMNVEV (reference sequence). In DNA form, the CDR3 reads TGTGCCAGCAGGTTAAGTGGGACTAGCGACGAGCAGTACTTC. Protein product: CASRLSGTSDEQYF.

The CDR3 coding sequence is TGTGCCAGCAGCTTGGAGGCCAGGGGTACTAATGAAAAACTGTTTTTT. Amino acids: CASSLEARGTNEKLFF. The chain joins TRBV5-5 to TRBJ1-4; D might be TRBD1 (6 bases). The CDR3 has 16 amino acids. Trimming cost V 0 bases and J 2 bases, with 11 bases left between them. Germline CDR1 is SGHKS and CDR2 is YYEKEE (reference sequence).

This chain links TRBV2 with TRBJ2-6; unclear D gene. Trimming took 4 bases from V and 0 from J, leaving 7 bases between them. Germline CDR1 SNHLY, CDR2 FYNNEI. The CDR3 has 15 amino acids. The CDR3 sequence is CASSGRISGANVLTF. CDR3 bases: TGTGCCAGCAGTGGTCGGATCTCTGGGGCCAACGTCCTGACTTTC.

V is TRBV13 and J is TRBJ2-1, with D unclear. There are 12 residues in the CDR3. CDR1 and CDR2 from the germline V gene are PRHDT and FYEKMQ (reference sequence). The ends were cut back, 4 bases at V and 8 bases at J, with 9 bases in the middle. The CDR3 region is CASSSLMDEQFF. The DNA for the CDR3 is TGTGCCAGCAGCTCGCTGATGGATGAGCAGTTCTTC. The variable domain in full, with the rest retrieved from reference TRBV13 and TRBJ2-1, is AAGVIQSPRHLIKEKRETATLKCYPIPRHDTVYWYQQGPGQDPQFLISFYEKMQSDKGSIPDRFSAQQFSDYHSELNMSSLELGDSALYFCASSSLMDEQFFGPGTRLTVL.